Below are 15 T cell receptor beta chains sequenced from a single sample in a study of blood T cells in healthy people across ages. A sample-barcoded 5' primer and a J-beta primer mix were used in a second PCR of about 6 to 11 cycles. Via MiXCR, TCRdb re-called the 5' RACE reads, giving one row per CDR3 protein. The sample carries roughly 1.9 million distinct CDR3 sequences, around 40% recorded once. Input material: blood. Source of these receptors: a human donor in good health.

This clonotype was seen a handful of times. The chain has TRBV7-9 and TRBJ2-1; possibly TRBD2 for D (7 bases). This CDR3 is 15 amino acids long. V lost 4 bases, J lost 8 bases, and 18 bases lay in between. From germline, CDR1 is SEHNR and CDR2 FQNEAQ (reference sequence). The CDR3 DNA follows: TGTGCCAGCAGCTGGACGGGGGGCGCGTCGGATGAGCAGTTCTTC. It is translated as CASSWTGGASDEQFF.

CDR3: CASSYSSLDGARGYTF. In DNA form, the CDR3 reads TGTGCCAGCAGTTACTCGAGTCTCGACGGGGCCCGAGGCTACACCTTC. V is TRBV6-2 or TRBV6-3 and J is TRBJ1-2; maybe TRBD1 (5 bases). Per the germline V gene, CDR1 is MNHEY and CDR2 is SVGEGT. Trimming took 0 bases from V and 8 from J, leaving 19 bases between them. The CDR3 runs to 16 residues.

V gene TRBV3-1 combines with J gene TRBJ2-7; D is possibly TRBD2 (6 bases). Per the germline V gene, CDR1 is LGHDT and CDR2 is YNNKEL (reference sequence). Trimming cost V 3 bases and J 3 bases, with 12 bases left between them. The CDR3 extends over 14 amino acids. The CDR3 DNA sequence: TGTGCCAGCAGCCAGCGGGACTTAAGCTACGAGCAGTACTTC. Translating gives CASSQRDLSYEQYF.

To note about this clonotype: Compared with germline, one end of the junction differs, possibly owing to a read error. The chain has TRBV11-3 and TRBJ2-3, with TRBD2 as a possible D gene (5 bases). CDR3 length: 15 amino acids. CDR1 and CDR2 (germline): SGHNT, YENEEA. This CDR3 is CASSLGELGTDTRYF. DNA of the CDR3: TGTGCCAGCAGCTTAGGGGAGTTGGGCACAGATACGCGGTATTTT.

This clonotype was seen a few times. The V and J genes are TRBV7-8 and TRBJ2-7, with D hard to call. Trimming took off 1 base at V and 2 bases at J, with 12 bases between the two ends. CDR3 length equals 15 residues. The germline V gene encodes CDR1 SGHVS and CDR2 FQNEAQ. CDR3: CASSLGASFPYEQYF. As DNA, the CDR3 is TGTGCCAGCAGCTTAGGGGCCTCTTTTCCCTACGAGCAGTACTTC.

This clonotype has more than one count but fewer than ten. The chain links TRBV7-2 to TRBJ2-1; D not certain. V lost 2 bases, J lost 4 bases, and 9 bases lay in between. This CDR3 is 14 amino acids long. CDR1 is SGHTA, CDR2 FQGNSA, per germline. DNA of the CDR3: TGTGCCAGCAGCTTATCGTACGGTTACAATGAGCAGTTCTTC. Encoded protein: CASSLSYGYNEQFF.

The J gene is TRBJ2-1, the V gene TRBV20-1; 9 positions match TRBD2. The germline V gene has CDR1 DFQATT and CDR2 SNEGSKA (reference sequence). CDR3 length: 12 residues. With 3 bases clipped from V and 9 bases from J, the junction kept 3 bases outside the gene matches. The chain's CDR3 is CSARTSGGEQFF. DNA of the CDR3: TGCAGTGCTAGGACTAGCGGAGGTGAGCAGTTCTTC.

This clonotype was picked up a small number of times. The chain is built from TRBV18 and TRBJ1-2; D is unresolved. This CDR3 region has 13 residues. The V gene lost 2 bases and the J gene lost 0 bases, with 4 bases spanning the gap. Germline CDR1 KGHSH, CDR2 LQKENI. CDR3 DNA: TGTGCCAGCTCACCAGAGACTAACTATGGCTACACCTTC. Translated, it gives CASSPETNYGYTF.

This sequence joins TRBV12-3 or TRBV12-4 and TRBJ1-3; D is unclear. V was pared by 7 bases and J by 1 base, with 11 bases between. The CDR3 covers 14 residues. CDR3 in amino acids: CASTGERSGNTIYF. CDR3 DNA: TGTGCCAGCACTGGGGAAAGATCTGGAAACACCATATATTTT.

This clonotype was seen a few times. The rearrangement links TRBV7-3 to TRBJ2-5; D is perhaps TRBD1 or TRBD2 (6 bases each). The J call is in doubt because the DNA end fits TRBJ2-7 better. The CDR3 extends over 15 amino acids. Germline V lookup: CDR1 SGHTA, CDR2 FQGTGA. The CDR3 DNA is TGTGCCAGCAGCCCATGGGGGGCCAAAGACTACGAGCAGTACTTC. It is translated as CASSPWGAKDYEQYF.

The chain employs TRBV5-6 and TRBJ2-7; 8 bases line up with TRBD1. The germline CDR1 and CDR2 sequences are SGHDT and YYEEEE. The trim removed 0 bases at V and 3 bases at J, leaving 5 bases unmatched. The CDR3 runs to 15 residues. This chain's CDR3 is CASSLDATGDYEQYF. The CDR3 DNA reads TGTGCCAGCAGCTTGGACGCGACAGGGGACTACGAGCAGTACTTC.

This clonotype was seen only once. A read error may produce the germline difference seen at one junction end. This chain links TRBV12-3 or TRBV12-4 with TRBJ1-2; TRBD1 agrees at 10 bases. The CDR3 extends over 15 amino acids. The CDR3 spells CASSLAPTGGSGYTF. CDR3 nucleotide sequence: TGCGCCAGCAGTTTAGCCCCGACAGGGGGCAGTGGCTACACCTTC.

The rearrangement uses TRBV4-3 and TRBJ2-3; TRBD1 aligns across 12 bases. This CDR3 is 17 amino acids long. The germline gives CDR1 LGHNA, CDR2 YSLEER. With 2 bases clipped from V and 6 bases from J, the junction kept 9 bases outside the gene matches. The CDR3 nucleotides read TGCGCCAGCAGCCAACTGGCCGGGACAGGGGGCGCGGATACGCAGTATTTT. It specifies CASSQLAGTGGADTQYF.

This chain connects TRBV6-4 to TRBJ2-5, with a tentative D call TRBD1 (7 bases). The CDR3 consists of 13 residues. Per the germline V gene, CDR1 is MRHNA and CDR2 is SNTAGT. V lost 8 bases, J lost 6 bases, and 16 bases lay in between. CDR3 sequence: CASGGGRVQTQYF. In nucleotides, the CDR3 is TGTGCCAGCGGAGGGGGCAGGGTACAGACCCAGTACTTC.

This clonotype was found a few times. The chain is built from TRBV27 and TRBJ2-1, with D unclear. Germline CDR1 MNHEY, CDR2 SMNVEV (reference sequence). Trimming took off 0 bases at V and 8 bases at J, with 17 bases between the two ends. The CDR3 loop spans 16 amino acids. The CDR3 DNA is TGTGCCAGCAGTTTATCCACAGTGTCACCTTACGATGAGCAGTTCTTC. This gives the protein CASSLSTVSPYDEQFF.